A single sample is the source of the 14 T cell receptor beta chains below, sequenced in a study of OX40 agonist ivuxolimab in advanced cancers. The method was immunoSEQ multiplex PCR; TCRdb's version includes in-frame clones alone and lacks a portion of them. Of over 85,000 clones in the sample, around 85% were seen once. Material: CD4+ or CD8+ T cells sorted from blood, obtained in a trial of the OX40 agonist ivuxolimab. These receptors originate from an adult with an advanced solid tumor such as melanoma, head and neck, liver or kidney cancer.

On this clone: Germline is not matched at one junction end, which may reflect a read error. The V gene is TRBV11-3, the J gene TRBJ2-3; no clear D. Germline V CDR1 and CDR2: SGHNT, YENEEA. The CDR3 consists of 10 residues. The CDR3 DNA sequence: TGCACTCCGACCACAGATACGCAGTATTTT. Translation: CTPTTDTQYF.

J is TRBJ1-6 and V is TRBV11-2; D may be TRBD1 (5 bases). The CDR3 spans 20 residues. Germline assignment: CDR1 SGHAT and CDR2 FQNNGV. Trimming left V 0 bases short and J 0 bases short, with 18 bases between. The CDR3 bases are TGTGCCAGCAGCTTAGAAGGGACCGGGTATACGAGCTCCTATAATTCACCCCTCCACTTT. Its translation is CASSLEGTGYTSSYNSPLHF.

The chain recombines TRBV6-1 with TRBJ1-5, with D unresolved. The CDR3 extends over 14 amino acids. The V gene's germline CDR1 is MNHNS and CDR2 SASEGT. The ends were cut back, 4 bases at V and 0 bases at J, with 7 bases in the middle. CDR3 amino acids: CASSVQYSNQPQHF. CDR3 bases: TGTGCCAGCAGTGTCCAGTATAGCAATCAGCCCCAGCATTTT.

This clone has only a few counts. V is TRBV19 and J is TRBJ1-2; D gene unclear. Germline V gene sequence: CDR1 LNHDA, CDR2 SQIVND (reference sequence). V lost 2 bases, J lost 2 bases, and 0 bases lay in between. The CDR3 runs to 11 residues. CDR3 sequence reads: CASSINYGYTF. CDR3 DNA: TGTGCCAGTAGTATAAACTATGGCTACACCTTC.

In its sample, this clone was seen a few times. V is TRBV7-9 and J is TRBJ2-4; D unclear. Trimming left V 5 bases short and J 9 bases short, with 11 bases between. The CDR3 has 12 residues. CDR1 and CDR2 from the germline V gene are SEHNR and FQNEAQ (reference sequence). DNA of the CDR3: TGTGCCAGCAGCCAGGAAGTCTTCATTCAGTACTTC. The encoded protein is CASSQEVFIQYF.

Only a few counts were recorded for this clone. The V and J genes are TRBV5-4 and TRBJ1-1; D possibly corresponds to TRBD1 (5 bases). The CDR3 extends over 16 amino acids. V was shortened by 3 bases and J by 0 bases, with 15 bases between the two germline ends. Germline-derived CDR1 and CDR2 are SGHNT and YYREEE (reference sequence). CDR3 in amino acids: CASSSGNPTLNTEAFF. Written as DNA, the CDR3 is TGTGCCAGCAGCTCAGGGAACCCAACTTTGAACACTGAAGCTTTCTTT.

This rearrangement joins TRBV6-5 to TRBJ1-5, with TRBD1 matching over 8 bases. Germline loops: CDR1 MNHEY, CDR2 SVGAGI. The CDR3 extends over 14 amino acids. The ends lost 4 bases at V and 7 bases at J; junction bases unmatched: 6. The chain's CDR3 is CASSSQGAQQPQHF. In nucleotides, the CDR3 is TGTGCCAGCAGTTCCCAGGGGGCGCAACAGCCCCAGCATTTT.

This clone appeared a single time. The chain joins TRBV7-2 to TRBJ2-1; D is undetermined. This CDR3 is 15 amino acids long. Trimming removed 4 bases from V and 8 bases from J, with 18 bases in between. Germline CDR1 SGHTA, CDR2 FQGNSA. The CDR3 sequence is CASSSPQRQKYEQFF. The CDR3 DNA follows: TGTGCCAGCAGCTCCCCACAAAGGCAGAAATATGAGCAGTTCTTC.

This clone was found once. The CDR3 protein is CASGLGGSQPQHF. CDR3 coding DNA: TGTGCCAGCGGGTTAGGGGGCTCTCAGCCCCAGCATTTT. The V and J genes are TRBV6-5 and TRBJ1-5, with TRBD1 matching 7 bases. The CDR3 extends over 13 amino acids. V lost 8 bases and J lost 6; bases outside the gene matches: 7. CDR1 and CDR2 from the germline V gene are MNHEY and SVGAGI.

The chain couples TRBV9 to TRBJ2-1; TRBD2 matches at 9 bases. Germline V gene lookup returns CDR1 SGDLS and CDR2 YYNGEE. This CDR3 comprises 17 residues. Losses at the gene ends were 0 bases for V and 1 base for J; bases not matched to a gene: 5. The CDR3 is CASSVVAGGGSYNEQFF. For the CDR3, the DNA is TGTGCCAGCAGCGTAGTCGCGGGGGGGGGATCCTACAATGAGCAGTTCTTC.

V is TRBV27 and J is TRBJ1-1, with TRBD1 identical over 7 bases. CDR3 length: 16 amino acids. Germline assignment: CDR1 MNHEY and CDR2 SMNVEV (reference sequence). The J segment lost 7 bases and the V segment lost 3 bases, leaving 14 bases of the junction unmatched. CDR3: CASSFWGGQRSDEAFF. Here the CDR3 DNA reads TGTGCCAGCAGTTTCTGGGGGGGACAGCGTTCCGATGAAGCTTTCTTT.

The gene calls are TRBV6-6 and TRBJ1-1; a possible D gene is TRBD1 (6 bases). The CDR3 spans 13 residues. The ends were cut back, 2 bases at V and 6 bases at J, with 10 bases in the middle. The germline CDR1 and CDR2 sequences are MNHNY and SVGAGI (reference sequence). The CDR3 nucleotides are TGTGCCAGCAGTTACACACAGGGACCTGAAGCTTTCTTT. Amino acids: CASSYTQGPEAFF.

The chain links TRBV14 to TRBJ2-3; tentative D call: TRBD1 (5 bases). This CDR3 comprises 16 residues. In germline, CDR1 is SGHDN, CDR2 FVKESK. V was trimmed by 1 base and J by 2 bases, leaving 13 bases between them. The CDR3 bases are TGTGCCAGCAGCCAAGGAGAGCGCAGGGCCACAGATACGCAGTATTTT. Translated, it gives CASSQGERRATDTQYF.

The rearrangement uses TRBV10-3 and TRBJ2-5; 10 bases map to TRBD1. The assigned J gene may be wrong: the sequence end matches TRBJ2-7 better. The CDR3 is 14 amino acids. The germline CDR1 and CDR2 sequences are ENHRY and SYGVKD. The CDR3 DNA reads TGTGCCATCAGTGAGGACAGGGGGCTGTACGAGCAGTACTTC. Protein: CAISEDRGLYEQYF.